These T cell receptor beta chains were read from a single sample in a study of blood T cell repertoires in COVID-19. Using immunoSEQ multiplex PCR, the repertoire was profiled, and TCRdb retains in-frame clones only, with some absent. The repertoire has 180,000 or so clones, around four fifths of them found once; the top ten carry about 3.5%. Input material: PBMCs or T cells enriched from blood (not recorded which). These receptor sequences come from a woman aged 45 to 65 in a cohort exposed to, infected with or recovered from COVID-19 (not recorded which). The CDR3 runs from the conserved cysteine through the conserved F or W. Each record gives: D gene, clone size, J gene, V gene, CDR3 DNA, CDR3 protein. A D gene is named only where the DNA matches it firmly. Some rows have no size entry. The others give once, few or many, or a class for an expanded clone.

TRBD1 | . | TRBJ2-5 | TRBV9 | TGTGCCAGCAGTGACAGGGGATCGTGGGAGACCCAGTACTTC | CASSDRGSWETQYF
TRBD2 | . | TRBJ2-7 | TRBV5-4 | TGTGCCAGCAGCTTGGGAGCGGGACGTGACGAGCAGTACTTC | CASSLGAGRDEQYF
TRBD1 | . | TRBJ2-2 | TRBV24-1 | TGTGCCACCAGTGATCCGGACAGGGGCTACACCGGGGAGCTGTTTTTT | CATSDPDRGYTGELFF
. | . | TRBJ1-5 | TRBV28 | TGTGCCAGCAGTTTATTGAGAAATCAGCCCCAGCATTTT | CASSLLRNQPQHF
. | . | TRBJ2-7 | TRBV18 | TGTGCCAGCTCACCACACCCTAAGGACAACGAGCAGTACTTC | CASSPHPKDNEQYF
TRBD2 | . | TRBJ2-1 | TRBV3-1/TRBV3-2 | TGTGCCAGCAGCCAAGATATTACGGGAGGATCCTACAATGAGCAGTTCTTC | CASSQDITGGSYNEQFF
. | . | TRBJ1-1 | TRBV27 | TGTGCCAGCAGTCCCCGTCTTTCGGGGACTGAAGCTTTCTTT | CASSPRLSGTEAFF
. | few | TRBJ2-7 | TRBV10-3 | TGTGCCATCAGTAGGGCAGGGGAATCCTACGAGCAGTACTTC | CAISRAGESYEQYF
TRBD2 | . | TRBJ2-1 | TRBV5-1 | TGCGCCAGCAGCGGTATTAGCGGGGGCAATGAGCAGTTCTTC | CASSGISGGNEQFF
TRBD2 | . | TRBJ2-3 | TRBV6-5 | TGTGCCAGCAGCAGGACTAGCGGGGAACCTCATACGCAGTATTTT | CASSRTSGEPHTQYF
. | . | TRBJ2-3 | TRBV3-1/TRBV3-2 | TGTGCCAGCAGCCAATACGCCCCTACGGATACGCAGTATTTT | CASSQYAPTDTQYF
. | . | TRBJ2-3 | TRBV27 | TGTGCCAGCAGTTTATTCTCTAGCACAGATACGCAGTATTTT | CASSLFSSTDTQYF
TRBD2 | . | TRBJ2-1 | TRBV6-2/TRBV6-3 | TGTGCCAGCAGCGGAAAACATATCACTAGCGGGAGGATAAATGAGCAGTTCTTC | CASSGKHITSGRINEQFF
. | . | TRBJ2-1 | TRBV28 | . | CASSSSGQHNNEQFF
TRBD2 | . | TRBJ2-1 | TRBV7-2 | TGTGCCAGCAGCTCCGGGGGGAGCGGGGGAAGCTCCTACAATGAGCAGTTCTTC | CASSSGGSGGSSYNEQFF
. | . | TRBJ1-6 | TRBV10-2 | TGCGCCAGCAGTGAGAGCGCCCTTTCGGGGTTGGACAATTCACCCCTCCACTTT | CASSESALSGLDNSPLHF
TRBD2 | . | TRBJ2-5 | TRBV6-5 | TGTGCCAGCACCAGACTAGCGGAGGGACAAGAGACCCAGTACTTC | CASTRLAEGQETQYF
TRBD2 | few | TRBJ2-1 | TRBV5-1 | TGCGCCAGCAGCTTGGCACTAGCGGGGGCTGAGCAGTTCTTC | CASSLALAGAEQFF
. | . | TRBJ1-5 | TRBV3-1/TRBV3-2 | TGTGCCAGCAGCCAGGGGGCGACCAATCAGCCCCAGCATTTT | CASSQGATNQPQHF
TRBD2 | . | TRBJ2-4 | TRBV28 | TGTGCCAGCAGGGGACTAGCGGGAGGCCGAAACATTCAGTACTTC | CASRGLAGGRNIQYF
. | . | TRBJ1-1 | TRBV9 | TGTGCCAGCAGCGCCCACGGAGGGACGGGGAACACTGAAGCTTTCTTT | CASSAHGGTGNTEAFF
TRBD1 | once | TRBJ2-1 | TRBV5-4 | TGTGCCAGCAGCTTGGACCCAGGACAGGGGTTCGGTGAGCAGTTCTTC | CASSLDPGQGFGEQFF
. | . | TRBJ1-4 | TRBV4-2 | TGTGCCAGCAGCCAAGACCGGCTGCGGACAGAATACAATGAAAAACTGTTTTTT | CASSQDRLRTEYNEKLFF
TRBD1 | . | TRBJ2-2 | TRBV4-3 | TGCGCCAGCAGCCACTGGGGACAGGGGGCATCCGGGGAGCTGTTTTTT | CASSHWGQGASGELFF
. | . | TRBJ1-1 | TRBV2 | TGTGCCAGCCGACCCGGGACACGGAACACTGAAGCTTTCTTT | CASRPGTRNTEAFF
. | . | TRBJ1-1 | TRBV7-3 | TGTGCCAGCAGCCCCCGTGCGGGGTCTGAAGCTTTCTTT | CASSPRAGSEAFF
TRBD1 | . | TRBJ2-5 | TRBV19 | TGTGCCAGTAGTGCATACCGGGACAGGGGTCAAGAGACCCAGTACTTC | CASSAYRDRGQETQYF
. | . | TRBJ2-1 | TRBV21-1 | TGTGCCAGCAGCAAAGGGGGCCTAGCGGGGACTCCCTACAATGAGCAGTTCTTC | CASSKGGLAGTPYNEQFF
TRBD1 | . | TRBJ2-1 | TRBV19 | TGTGCCAGTAGACCTGGACAGGGTGCAAATGAGCAGTTCTTC | CASRPGQGANEQFF
TRBD2 | . | TRBJ2-3 | TRBV11-3 | TGTGCCAGCAGCGGGAGGGAAACATATACGCAGTATTTT | CASSGRETYTQYF
. | . | TRBJ1-2 | TRBV4-1 | TGCGCCAGCAGCCAAGAACCCGGCGCGGTTTATGGCTACACCTTC | CASSQEPGAVYGYTF
. | . | TRBJ1-1 | TRBV6-1 | TGTGCCAGCACCGCCCCCCGGGGTCAGAACACTGAAGCTTTCTTT | CASTAPRGQNTEAFF
. | . | TRBJ1-2 | TRBV5-1 | TGCGCCAGCAGCTTGTTTAGTTTGGCGGAGGGACGCCGGGGTGGCTACACCTTC | CASSLFSLAEGRRGGYTF
. | . | TRBJ2-2 | TRBV21-1 | TGTGCCAGCAGCAAAGGTGGGGAGAGGGACACCGGGGAGCTGTTTTTT | CASSKGGERDTGELFF
. | few | TRBJ1-3 | TRBV28 | TGTGCCAGCAGGTTCTCAGAAGCCCGAGCGAACACCATATATTTT | CASRFSEARANTIYF
TRBD2 | . | TRBJ2-7 | TRBV27 | TGTGCCAGCAGCCTATCAGGACTAGCGCGTTCCTACGAGCAGTACTTC | CASSLSGLARSYEQYF
TRBD2 | . | TRBJ2-1 | TRBV28 | TGTGCCAGCAGTTTATCGGCGGGAGGCGGGTTCTTC | CASSLSAGGGFF
TRBD1 | . | TRBJ2-7 | TRBV9 | TGTGCCAGCAGCCCGCGGACAGGGTCTCATGTGGCCTACGAGCAGTACTTC | CASSPRTGSHVAYEQYF
TRBD2 | . | TRBJ2-1 | TRBV27 | TGTGCCAGCAGTTTTCGACTAGCAACGATCAATGAGCAGTTCTTC | CASSFRLATINEQFF
TRBD1 | . | TRBJ2-7 | TRBV30 | TGTGCCTGGAGTACACGGCCACCGGGACAGGGGATTTACGAGCAGTACTTC | CAWSTRPPGQGIYEQYF
. | . | TRBJ2-7 | TRBV21-1 | TGTGCCAGCAGACCTCCGGACAGGGGGACCTACGAGCAGTACTTC | CASRPPDRGTYEQYF
TRBD1 | . | TRBJ2-7 | TRBV5-6 | TGTGCCAGCAGCTGGGGACAGCCCCGCGACGAGCAGTACTTC | CASSWGQPRDEQYF
. | . | TRBJ2-3 | TRBV5-8 | TGTGCCAGCAGCTCTGGCGGTAGGTTTAGCACAGATACGCAGTATTTT | CASSSGGRFSTDTQYF
TRBD2 | . | TRBJ2-2 | TRBV28 | TGTGCCAGCAGTTTTGCAGCGGGGGGGAACACCGGGGAGCTGTTTTTT | CASSFAAGGNTGELFF